This record looks at one T cell receptor beta chain sequence and its context. Its antigen is currently unknown. TCRdb's copy holds only in-frame clones and misses some; the assay was immunoSEQ multiplex PCR. The data show about 68,000 clones, roughly 84% seen once. This entry belongs to a study of neoadjuvant anti-PD-1 for oral cavity cancer. In the study overall: Patients without progression got a fourth dose around day 43.

Overall study findings and caveats: Pretreatment Treg/Th17 ratio correlated inversely with post-treatment tumor clonality.

Time point of the sample: after neoadjuvant nivolumab, at surgical resection. Stage II-IVA oral cavity squamous cell carcinoma was new and untreated by systemic or radiation therapy. Analysis of PBMCs was direct, with no culture step. The sequence derives from a person aged 40 to 85 with oral cavity squamous cell carcinoma. Source: PBMCs, taken after nivolumab (anti-PD-1) treatment.

The CDR3 is CASSELPYNEQFF. The CDR3 bases are TGCGCCAGCAGTGAACTTCCCTACAATGAGCAGTTCTTC. The chain combines TRBV10-1 with TRBJ2-1; D gene ambiguous. The CDR3 consists of 13 residues. The V gene lost 3 bases and the J gene lost 2 bases, with 5 bases spanning the gap. CDR1 is WNHNN and CDR2 is SYGVQD in the germline V gene (reference sequence).